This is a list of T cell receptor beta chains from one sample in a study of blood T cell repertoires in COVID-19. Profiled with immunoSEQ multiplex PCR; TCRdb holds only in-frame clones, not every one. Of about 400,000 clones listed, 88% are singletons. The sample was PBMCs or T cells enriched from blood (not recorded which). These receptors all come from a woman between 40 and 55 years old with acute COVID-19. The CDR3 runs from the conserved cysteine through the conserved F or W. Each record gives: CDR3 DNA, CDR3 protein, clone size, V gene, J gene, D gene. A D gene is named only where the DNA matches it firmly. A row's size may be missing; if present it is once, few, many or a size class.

TGTGCCAGCAGAGCCCCAGGGGTCTTTTACAATGAGCAGTTCTTC	CASRAPGVFYNEQFF	once	TRBV6-5	TRBJ2-1	-
TGTGCCAGCAGCTTAGCGCGCCTTAGCACAGATACGCAGTATTTT	CASSLARLSTDTQYF	-	TRBV7-9	TRBJ2-3	-
TGTGCCAGCTCACCAACCGAGGTGATCTACGAGCAGTACTTC	CASSPTEVIYEQYF	-	TRBV18	TRBJ2-7	-
TGTGCCAGCAGCTTAGATTTCTTCACTGAAGCTTTCTTT	CASSLDFFTEAFF	-	TRBV11-2	TRBJ1-1	-
TGTGCCAGCAGCGTCCCCCGGACGACAGGGAGTGGGGAGACCCAGTACTTC	CASSVPRTTGSGETQYF	-	TRBV9	TRBJ2-5	TRBD1
TGTGCCAGCAGCCAACGCGGGGTCAATCAGCCCCAGCATTTT	CASSQRGVNQPQHF	-	TRBV3-1/TRBV3-2	TRBJ1-5	-
TGTGCCAGCAGTGAAAAATTTTGGGGACTCGGTCCTCTGAGTGGAAACACCATATATTTT	CASSEKFWGLGPLSGNTIYF	once	TRBV6-1	TRBJ1-3	-
TGTGCCAGTAGTATACGGGACAGGGGCTATGGCTACACCTTC	CASSIRDRGYGYTF	once	TRBV19	TRBJ1-2	TRBD1
TGTGCCATCAGTGAGCCGGGACAGGGGGCCCCAGATACGCAGTATTTT	CAISEPGQGAPDTQYF	-	TRBV10-3	TRBJ2-3	TRBD1
TGCAGCGTGAAACAGGGGATATCTGGAAACACCATATATTTT	CSVKQGISGNTIYF	-	TRBV29-1	TRBJ1-3	TRBD1
TGCGCCAGCAGCCAACCAGTCCGGGACAGGGGGTACACCATATATTTT	CASSQPVRDRGYTIYF	-	TRBV4-1	TRBJ1-3	TRBD1
TGTGCCAGCAGCCATAGAAGACTAGCGGGGGCCGTGAACACCGGGGAGCTGTTTTTT	CASSHRRLAGAVNTGELFF	-	TRBV4-2	TRBJ2-2	TRBD2
TGTGCTAGTGGTTTGGAAAGGGGCTGGGGGACAGGGAGTGAAAAACTGTTTTTT	CASGLERGWGTGSEKLFF	-	TRBV12-5	TRBJ1-4	TRBD1
TGTGCCTGGAGCCACGCGGTGAACACTGAAGCTTTCTTT	CAWSHAVNTEAFF	-	TRBV30	TRBJ1-1	-
TGTGCCAGCAGCGTTCGACCTAGCGGGGGGGCTTCAGATACGCAGTATTTT	CASSVRPSGGASDTQYF	-	TRBV7-6	TRBJ2-3	TRBD2
TGTGCCAGCAGTGAAGTGCAGGGGTCGGGAGAGCAGTACTTC	CASSEVQGSGEQYF	-	TRBV6-1	TRBJ2-7	-
TGTGCCAGCAGCTTGGACAGGGCGGCTGAAGCTTTCTTT	CASSLDRAAEAFF	-	TRBV7-9	TRBJ1-1	TRBD1
TGTGCCAGCTCACAAACAAGACAGGACACCGGGGAGCTGTTTTTT	CASSQTRQDTGELFF	once	TRBV18	TRBJ2-2	-
TGTGCCAGCAGCCTCACGACCCAAGGGGGATATGGCTACACCTTC	CASSLTTQGGYGYTF	-	TRBV28	TRBJ1-2	-
TGTGCCAGCAGCTTAGGTTCAGGGTTTAACTATGGCTACACCTTC	CASSLGSGFNYGYTF	-	TRBV11-2	TRBJ1-2	-
TGTGCCAGTAGTGCCCCTCACGGTGGCAATGAGCAGTTCTTC	CASSAPHGGNEQFF	-	TRBV19	TRBJ2-1	-
TGTGCCAGCAGAGAGGGACAGGCCGAGGGCTATGGCTACACCTTC	CASREGQAEGYGYTF	once	TRBV2	TRBJ1-2	TRBD1
TGTGCAAGTCGCTCTCTCAGGGGCGAGCAGTACTTC	CASRSLRGEQYF	once	TRBV12-2	TRBJ2-7	-
TGTGCCAGCAGTTACTCGGCAGGGGCTGAAGCTTTCTTT	CASSYSAGAEAFF	-	TRBV6-5	TRBJ1-1	-
TGTGCCAGCAGTTCCTTCACGACAGCTGGTCAGCCCCAGCATTTT	CASSSFTTAGQPQHF	-	TRBV6-5	TRBJ1-5	-
TGTGCCAGTAGTAGAGCCTTATCCTTAGCGGGGGGAAGCGCTGAGCAGTTCTTC	CASSRALSLAGGSAEQFF	-	TRBV19	TRBJ2-1	TRBD2
TGTGCCAGCAGTGAACCCGGGACTGAGCAGTACTTC	CASSEPGTEQYF	-	TRBV25-1	TRBJ2-7	-
TGTGCCACTACAGGGGGCTACGGAAACACCATATATTTT	CATTGGYGNTIYF	-	TRBV19	TRBJ1-3	TRBD1
TGCGCCAGCAGCCAAGATAGCGGGGTGAACCCGAACACCGGGGAGCTGTTTTTT	CASSQDSGVNPNTGELFF	few	TRBV4-1	TRBJ2-2	TRBD2
TGTGCCAGCAGCTTGGCCAAGAACACTGAAGCTTTCTTT	CASSLAKNTEAFF	-	TRBV5-4	TRBJ1-1	-
TGTGCCAGCAGCTCAGGGACTAGCGGGTCACAACAGTTCTTC	CASSSGTSGSQQFF	-	TRBV11-2	TRBJ2-1	TRBD2
TGCAGTGCTAGTCCGGGGGGGCTCGGCCAAGAGACCCAGTACTTC	CSASPGGLGQETQYF	-	TRBV20-1	TRBJ2-5	TRBD2
TGTGCCAGCAGCCTACCCGGGGGGCTTTACTATGGCTACACCTTC	CASSLPGGLYYGYTF	-	TRBV6-2/TRBV6-3	TRBJ1-2	-
TGTGCCAGCAGCGTAGCGGACGGGAGTTCCTACGAGCAGTACTTC	CASSVADGSSYEQYF	-	TRBV9	TRBJ2-7	-
TGTGCCTATCTCGGGGGATTCCAAGAGACCCAGTACTTC	CAYLGGFQETQYF	-	TRBV30	TRBJ2-5	-
TGTGCCAGCAGTTTAGCTATGAGGGAGGGGGAGACCCAGTACTTC	CASSLAMREGETQYF	-	TRBV28	TRBJ2-5	TRBD2